This paragraph covers one T cell receptor (beta chain) sequence. Its antigen is not known. The CDR3 spans 12 residues. V gave up 5 bases and J gave up 6 bases, with 8 bases separating them. Germline V gene data show CDR1 as SGHVT and CDR2 as SQSDAQ. Clones were read by immunoSEQ multiplex PCR, and TCRdb kept only the in-frame ones, dropping some. In the table there are 85,000 to 100,000 clones, 60% to 75% of which are singletons. The sample originates from a study of shared clonotypes between healthy human individuals. Overall study findings and caveats: Tissues were not sampled, only blood, and their repertoires likely differ. Donor scarcity curtailed the genetic and exposure-history diversity represented herein.

V is TRBV7-4 and J is TRBJ2-1; D is possibly TRBD2 (5 bases). This clonotype was obtained from a man aged 25 to 45 in good health. The sample comprised memory CD8+ T cells sorted from blood. The sample's subset: CD45RO+ cells pooled with CCR7-negative TemRA cells. The CDR3 region is CASSIRGNEQFF. In nucleotides, the CDR3 is TGTGCCAGCAGCATTCGGGGCAATGAGCAGTTCTTC.